This T cell receptor (beta chain) was documented in a study of T cell therapy after organ transplantation. The wider study: Expansion used a peptide pool of 30 HLA class I and II CMV epitopes. Findings and caveats of the study: Concurrent antirejection and antiviral drugs remain unassessed confounders. Endogenous clonotypes not in therapy products appeared after therapy alongside transferred ones. Nonresponder repertoires showed strong pretherapy expansions, barely changing post-therapy.

Repertoires were generated with immunoSEQ multiplex PCR, while TCRdb's copy carries only in-frame clones and drops some. The table has approximately 20,000 clones, about 81% seen once. Time point denoted: 4-8 weeks after completion of therapy. In germline, CDR1 is SQVTM, CDR2 ANQGSEA. CDR3 length: 17 amino acids. V lost 0 bases and J 6 bases, leaving 23 bases between the germline ends. Of note for this clone: Its specificity is unknown.

This chain uses TRBV29-1 with TRBJ1-2; D may be TRBD1 (6 bases). The receptor comes from a human patient who had received a solid organ transplant and had CMV disease. The graft donor may have given rise to some T cells. The starting material was CD8+ T cells from blood, obtained after autologous CMV-specific T cell therapy. CDR3 region: CSVEDPGTRLFVDGYTF. CDR3 DNA sequence: TGCAGCGTTGAAGACCCCGGGACACGTCTATTCGTCGATGGCTACACCTTC.